This TCR beta chain originates from a study of Graves' ophthalmopathy and Graves' hyperthyroidism (dated 2018 in TCRdb). Turning to the overall study: Peripheral blood was collected at initial diagnosis, before any treatment. To explore V-J signatures that distinguish ophthalmopathy from hyperthyroidism, a discovery set of 100 patients was enrolled, made up of some 41 with ophthalmopathy and fewer than 60 with stable hyperthyroidism. For training and testing, the 110 or so patients in the discovery cohort were randomly divided in a 7:3 ratio. T-cell repertoires of thyroid tissue and blood were compared in a handful of hyperthyroidism patients. An independent validation cohort was composed of some 19 hyperthyroidism patients and around 16 patients who later progressed from hyperthyroidism to ophthalmopathy. In total, 135 blood samples were TCR-sequenced: 40 to 45 ophthalmopathy, some 75 hyperthyroidism and about 17 hyperthyroidism-to-ophthalmopathy patients. Following sample collection, hyperthyroidism patients were given methimazole at a starting dose of 30 mg daily, and ophthalmopathy patients were given high-dose intravenous methylprednisolone. The study used signatures of the TCR beta repertoire to tell Graves' ophthalmopathy apart from Graves' hyperthyroidism and to predict which patients would progress to ophthalmopathy. General study outcomes and caveats: No statistical method was used to set the sample size in advance, and the investigators knew which group each participant was assigned to. Most expanded thyroid clonotypes with frequency above 0.001 were also detected in blood, suggesting blood repertoires may reflect the thyroid immune response. In cross-validation, the 13-signature model distinguished ophthalmopathy from stable hyperthyroidism with 85% to 90% sensitivity and roughly 81% specificity, and in the test set the corresponding values were roughly 80% and 76%. In validation, the model predicted ophthalmopathy progression with about 64% sensitivity and about 73% specificity; eleven to twelve predicted patients were CT-confirmed with GO in a median of approximately six months.

Hyperthyroidism was defined as stable when no progression to ophthalmopathy occurred within 18 months of follow-up. Hyperthyroidism patients were newly diagnosed, were aged 18 to 65 years, and had a disease duration under 2 months. Anyone with other autoimmune diseases, uncontrolled infections, pregnancy or lactation was excluded from the study. Clinical symptoms, serum thyroxine, TRAb, thyroid ultrasound and orbital computed tomography formed the basis of the diagnosis. PBMCs were isolated from 7.5 to 10 ml of fresh peripheral blood by Ficoll-Paque density gradient centrifugation. Total RNA was extracted using Trizol reagent, and RNA quality was checked on an Agilent 2100 Bioanalyzer. The germline V gene encodes CDR1 MNHEY and CDR2 SMNVEV (reference sequence). From its cysteine to its phenylalanine, the CDR3 spans 13 amino acids. Only the CDR3 DNA stays, 39 bases, in frame from base 1. The junction carries 17 bases between V and J, which are trimmed by 7 bases and 8 bases respectively.

A note on this clonotype: Its antigen is still unknown. No base-level quality is on record; no much larger clone is a single base apart.

For repertoire sequencing, TCR beta CDR3 regions were amplified from RNA transcripts. A first-round RT-PCR used HTBI primers with the Qiagen OneStep RT-PCR kit, followed by a second-round multiplex PCR, size selection and purification. Sequencing of the libraries was carried out on an Illumina HiSeq2000 in paired-end mode with 100 bp reads. The source study handled its data this way. SOAPnuke was used to process the reads, throwing out any read that had adapters, had uncalled bases, had a mean Phred below 15, or lacked an exact constant-primer or identifier match. COPE v1.2.5 was used to merge the high-quality paired reads. Each unique nucleotide sequence was treated as a clonotype, and MiTCR v1.1 was used to align the clonotypes to the IMGT TRB V, D and J references. The analysis was limited to V-J combinations with a frequency above 0.0001, which together covered around 99% of the repertoires. For each V-J combination, a TCR clonal expansion and chaos score was defined as F50 clonal expansion divided by the chaos observed in the TCRdist matrix. Welch's t-statistics and random forest were used to narrow the features down to 10 to 15 V-J combinations, which were then fed into a naive Bayes classifier. The Morisita-Horn index was used to measure how similar the thyroid and blood repertoires were. TCRdb redid the processing of the public reads, applying fastp at Q25 and MiXCR, and retained in-frame beta chains. Entries are consolidated by CDR3 protein sequence, retaining the most common genes and DNA. The V and J calls and clone size come from TCRdb's table, not from the authors' own analysis. For this sample the table gives 600,000 to 650,000 distinct CDR3 sequences, of which 22% were detected only once. The ten most abundant clones make up 7.1% of the sample.

What was sequenced was peripheral blood. This chain is built from TRBV27 and TRBJ1-2; the D gene assignment is ambiguous. The receptor was isolated from a woman aged 18 to 35 with stable Graves' hyperthyroidism. Some clones in this sample may be carry-over from other donors' samples. Donor details come from another sample of the same person, matched by shared clones. The nucleotide sequence is TGTGCCAGCACCCAGGCTCTCTCCCAAGGCTACACCTTC. This encodes CASTQALSQGYTF.